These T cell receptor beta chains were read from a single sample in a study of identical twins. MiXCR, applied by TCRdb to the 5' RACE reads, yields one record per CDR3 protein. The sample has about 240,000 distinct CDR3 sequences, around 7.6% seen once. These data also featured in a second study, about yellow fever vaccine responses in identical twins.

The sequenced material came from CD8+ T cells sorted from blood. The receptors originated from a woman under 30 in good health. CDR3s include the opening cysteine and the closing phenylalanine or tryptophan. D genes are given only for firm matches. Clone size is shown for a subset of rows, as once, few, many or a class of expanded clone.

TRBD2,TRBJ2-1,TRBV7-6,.,TGTGCCAGCAGCTTGACTAGCGGGAGGGCCCAGGATGAGCAGTTCTTC,CASSLTSGRAQDEQFF
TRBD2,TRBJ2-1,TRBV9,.,TGTGCCAGCAGCGTAGGTGGCGGGAGGGCCAATGAGCAGTTCTTC,CASSVGGGRANEQFF
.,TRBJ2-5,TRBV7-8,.,TGTGCCAGCAGCTACCCGGCAGGCCGGGGGGAGACCCAGTACTTC,CASSYPAGRGETQYF
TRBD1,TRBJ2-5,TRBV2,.,TGTGCCAGCAGTGGACGGACAGGAGGAGAGACCCAGTACTTC,CASSGRTGGETQYF
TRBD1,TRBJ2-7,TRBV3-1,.,TGTGCCAGCAGCCAAGATTGGGACAGGGCGATCCACGAGCAGTACTTC,CASSQDWDRAIHEQYF
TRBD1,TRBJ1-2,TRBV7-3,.,TGTGCCAGCAGCGATACAGGGGGACCGGGGATAGATGGCTACACCTTC,CASSDTGGPGIDGYTF
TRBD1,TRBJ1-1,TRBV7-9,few,TGTGCCAGCCAGGGGGTAATGAACACTGAAGCTTTCTTT,CASQGVMNTEAFF
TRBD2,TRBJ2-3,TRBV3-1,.,TGTGCCAGCAGCCAAGATTTAGGACCCCAACTAGCGGGAGAGTGGGGCACAGATACGCAGTATTTT,CASSQDLGPQLAGEWGTDTQYF
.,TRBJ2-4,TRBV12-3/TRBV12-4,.,TGTGCCAGCAGTTTAACCCAGGGTGGCATTCAGTACTTC,CASSLTQGGIQYF
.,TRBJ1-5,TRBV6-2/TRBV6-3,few,TGTGCCAGCAAGGCTTATAGCAATCAGCCCCAGCATTTT,CASKAYSNQPQHF
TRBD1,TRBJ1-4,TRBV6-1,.,TGTGCCAGCAGTCAGTTCACCGGGACAGGGACTAATGAAAAACTGTTTTTT,CASSQFTGTGTNEKLFF
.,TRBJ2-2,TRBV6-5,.,TGTGCCAGCAGTTACTTGACCCCTGCCGGGGGGCTGTTTTTT,CASSYLTPAGGLFF
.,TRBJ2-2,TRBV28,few,TGTGCCAGCAGTTTTGTAGGAGTGAACAGGGACGGGGAGCTGTTTTTT,CASSFVGVNRDGELFF
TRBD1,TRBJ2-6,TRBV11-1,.,TGTGCCAGCAGCTTGACAGGGGGCGCGAGTATCTCTGGGGCCAACGTCCTGACTTTC,CASSLTGGASISGANVLTF
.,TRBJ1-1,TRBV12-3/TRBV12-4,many,TGTGCCAGCAGTGAGGGGGGTCCTGAAGCTTTCTTT,CASSEGGPEAFF
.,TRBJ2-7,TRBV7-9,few,TGTGCCAGCAGCTTAGGTTTAGATCCCTACGAGCAGTACTTC,CASSLGLDPYEQYF
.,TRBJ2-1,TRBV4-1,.,TGCGCCAGCAGCCAAGAGGACAGCTCCTACAATGAGCAGTTCTTC,CASSQEDSSYNEQFF
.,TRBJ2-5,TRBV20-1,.,TGCAGTGCTAGTGGGGTTTGGGGACTGGTTCAAGAGACCCAGTACTTC,CSASGVWGLVQETQYF
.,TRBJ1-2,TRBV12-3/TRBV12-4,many,TGTGCCAGCAGTTTGGGGTTTGGCTACACCTTC,CASSLGFGYTF